A selection of T cell receptor beta chains follows, all from one sample in a study of beta chain features in type 1 diabetes. The data were produced by immunoSEQ multiplex PCR, yet TCRdb's version contains in-frame clones alone and is incomplete. The data contain about 360,000 clones, roughly 12% of them seen just once; the ten biggest clones take up 0.017%. The specimen was naive CD4+ T cells from blood. Every receptor here comes from a man younger than 35 in good health. Each CDR3 is given with its conserved first and last residue. The order of the fields is J gene, V gene, CDR3 length, clone size, D gene, CDR3 DNA, CDR3 protein. D genes are given only for firm matches. Clone size is shown for a subset of rows, as once, few, many or a class of expanded clone.

TRBJ2-1	TRBV28	15	few	-	TGTGCCAGCAGGAGATGGACAGACTCCTACAATGAGCAGTTCTTC	CASRRWTDSYNEQFF
TRBJ2-3	TRBV18	13	-	-	TGTGCCAGCTCACCATCGTTTCCAGATACGCAGTATTTT	CASSPSFPDTQYF
TRBJ2-5	TRBV28	14	few	-	TGTGCCAGCAGTTTACCCCGGGGGTGGGAGACCCAGTACTTC	CASSLPRGWETQYF
TRBJ2-4	TRBV5-1	15	few	-	TGCGCCAGCAGCCCCGGGGATGTATACAAAAACATTCAGTACTTC	CASSPGDVYKNIQYF
TRBJ2-1	TRBV5-1	17	-	TRBD2	TGCGCCAGCAGCCACGGGACTAGCGGGAGCTCCTACAATGAGCAGTTCTTC	CASSHGTSGSSYNEQFF
TRBJ1-2	TRBV29-1	11	few	-	TGCAGCGTTGGGTCCAGGGCGGGCTACACCTTC	CSVGSRAGYTF
TRBJ2-7	TRBV19	11	few	-	TGTGCCGGGAGAGGGGGTCTCGAGCAGTACTTC	CAGRGGLEQYF
TRBJ2-5	TRBV28	15	-	TRBD2	TGTGCCAGCACGCTTATAGGGACTAGCGGTGTATTCCAGTACTTC	CASTLIGTSGVFQYF
TRBJ2-1	TRBV11-2	13	-	-	TGTGCCAGCAGCCCCAGGGGGGCCCATGAGCAGTTCTTC	CASSPRGAHEQFF
TRBJ2-3	TRBV18	15	-	-	TGTGCCAGCTCACTACAGGTACCCCCTTCGAATACGCAGTATTTT	CASSLQVPPSNTQYF
TRBJ2-2	TRBV6-1	13	few	-	TGTGCCAGCATTCCGGCGAACACCGGGGAGCTGTTTTTT	CASIPANTGELFF
TRBJ2-1	TRBV7-2	14	-	TRBD1	TGTGCCAGCAGCTTCGGACAGGGGTACAATGAGCAGTTCTTC	CASSFGQGYNEQFF
TRBJ2-6	TRBV4-3	20	-	TRBD1	TGCGCCAGCAGCCAATTCCCGACAGGGCTAACCTCCTCTGGGGCCAACGTCCTGACTTTC	CASSQFPTGLTSSGANVLTF
TRBJ2-1	TRBV30	15	-	TRBD2	TGTGCCTGGAGTGTACCCTATGGCGGGGGCAATGAGCAGTTCTTC	CAWSVPYGGGNEQFF
TRBJ1-2	TRBV28	15	-	TRBD1	TGTGCCAGCAGTCCTCGGGGGGACAGGCGTCAGGACTACACCTTC	CASSPRGDRRQDYTF
TRBJ2-7	TRBV11-2	16	-	-	TGTGCCAGCAGCTTAGGACTAGAGTCATCTTCCTACGAGCAGTACTTC	CASSLGLESSSYEQYF
TRBJ1-2	TRBV29-1	13	-	TRBD1	TGCAGCGCCAGGACAGGGATTTTGGGCGGCTACACCTTC	CSARTGILGGYTF
TRBJ2-7	TRBV7-2	14	-	-	TGTGCCAGCAGCTTGAACCCAGGGCCCTACGAGCAGTACTTC	CASSLNPGPYEQYF
TRBJ2-2	TRBV18	15	-	-	TGTGCCAGCTCACCCCCAGGGGTTAGCACCGGGGAGCTGTTTTTT	CASSPPGVSTGELFF
TRBJ2-7	TRBV11-1	14	-	-	TGTGCCAGCAGCTTAGCGGGCAGTTCCTACGAGCAGTACTTC	CASSLAGSSYEQYF
TRBJ1-5	TRBV23-1	13	-	-	TGCGCCAGCAGTCACTCACTCGATCAGCCCCAGCATTTT	CASSHSLDQPQHF
TRBJ2-7	TRBV19	15	few	-	TGTGCCAGTAGTATAATGGGCGGCCAGGGCTACGAGCAGTACTTC	CASSIMGGQGYEQYF
TRBJ2-3	TRBV7-3	13	-	-	TGTGCCAGCAGCTTTCAGGGTGCAGATACGCAGTATTTT	CASSFQGADTQYF
TRBJ1-1	TRBV6-6	14	-	TRBD1	TGTGCCAGCAGTTACGGACAGGAGAACACTGAAGCTTTCTTT	CASSYGQENTEAFF